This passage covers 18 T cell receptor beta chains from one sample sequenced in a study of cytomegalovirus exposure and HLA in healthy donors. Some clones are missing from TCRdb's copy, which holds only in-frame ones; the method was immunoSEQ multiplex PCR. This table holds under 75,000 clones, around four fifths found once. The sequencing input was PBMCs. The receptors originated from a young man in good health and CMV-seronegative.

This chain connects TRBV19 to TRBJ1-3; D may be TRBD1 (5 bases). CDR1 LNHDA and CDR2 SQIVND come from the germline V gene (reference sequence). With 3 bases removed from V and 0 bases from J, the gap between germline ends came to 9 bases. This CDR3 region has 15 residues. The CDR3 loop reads CASSILTGSGNTIYF. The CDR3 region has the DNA TGTGCCAGTAGTATTCTAACAGGCTCTGGAAACACCATATATTTT.

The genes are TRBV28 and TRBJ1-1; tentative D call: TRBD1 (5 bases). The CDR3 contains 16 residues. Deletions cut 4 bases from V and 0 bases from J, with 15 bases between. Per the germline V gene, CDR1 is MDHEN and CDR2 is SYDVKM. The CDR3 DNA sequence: TGTGCCAGCAGTTCCCCTGGGGCAGGGATGAACACTGAAGCTTTCTTT. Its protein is CASSSPGAGMNTEAFF.

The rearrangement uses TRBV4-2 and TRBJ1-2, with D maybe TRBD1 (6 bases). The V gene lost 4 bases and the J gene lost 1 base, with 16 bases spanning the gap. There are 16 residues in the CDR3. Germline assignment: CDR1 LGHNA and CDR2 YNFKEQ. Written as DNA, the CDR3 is TGTGCCAGCAGCCGAGAGTCAGGGGCCTTTAACTATGGCTACACCTTC. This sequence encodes CASSRESGAFNYGYTF.

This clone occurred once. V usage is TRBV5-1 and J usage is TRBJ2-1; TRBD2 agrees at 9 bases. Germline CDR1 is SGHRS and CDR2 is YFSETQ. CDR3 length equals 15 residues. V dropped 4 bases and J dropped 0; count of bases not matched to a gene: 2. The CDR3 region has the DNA TGCGCCAGCAGCGTTAGCGGGAGCTCCTACAATGAGCAGTTCTTC. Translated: CASSVSGSSYNEQFF.

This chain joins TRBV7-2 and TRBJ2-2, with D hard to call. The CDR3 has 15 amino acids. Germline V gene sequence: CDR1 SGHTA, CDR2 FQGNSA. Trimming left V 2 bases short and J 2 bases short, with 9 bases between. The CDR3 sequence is CASSLRTLNTGELFF. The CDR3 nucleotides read TGTGCCAGCAGCTTAAGAACGCTAAACACCGGGGAGCTGTTTTTT.

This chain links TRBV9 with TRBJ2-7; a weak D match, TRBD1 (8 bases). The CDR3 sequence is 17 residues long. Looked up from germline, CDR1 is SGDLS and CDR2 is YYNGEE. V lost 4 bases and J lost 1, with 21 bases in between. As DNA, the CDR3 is TGTGCCAGCAGCCCCTCTAGAGAGCGGGACAGGTCCTACGAGCAGTACTTC. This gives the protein CASSPSRERDRSYEQYF. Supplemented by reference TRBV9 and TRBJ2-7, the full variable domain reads DSGVTQTPKHLITATGQRVTLRCSPRSGDLSVYWYQQSLDQGLQFLIQYYNGEERAKGNILERFSAQQFPDLHSELNLSSLELGDSALYFCASSPSRERDRSYEQYFGPGTRLTVT.

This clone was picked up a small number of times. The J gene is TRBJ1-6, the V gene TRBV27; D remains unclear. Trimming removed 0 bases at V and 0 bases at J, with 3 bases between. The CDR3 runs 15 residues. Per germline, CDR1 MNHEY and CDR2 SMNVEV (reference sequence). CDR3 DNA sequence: TGTGCCAGCAGTTTATCGAGCTCCTATAATTCACCCCTCCACTTT. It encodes CASSLSSSYNSPLHF.

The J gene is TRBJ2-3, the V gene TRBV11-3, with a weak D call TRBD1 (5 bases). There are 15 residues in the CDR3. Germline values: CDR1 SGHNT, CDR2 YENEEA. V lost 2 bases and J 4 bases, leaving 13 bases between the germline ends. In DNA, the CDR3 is TGTGCCAGCAGCTTATCTTGGGGCCCGGCAGATACGCAGTATTTT. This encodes CASSLSWGPADTQYF.

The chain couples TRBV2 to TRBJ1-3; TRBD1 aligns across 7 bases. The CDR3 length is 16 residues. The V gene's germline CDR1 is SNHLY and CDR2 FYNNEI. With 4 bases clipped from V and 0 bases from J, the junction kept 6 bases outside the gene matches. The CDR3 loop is CASSGRTGYSGNTIYF. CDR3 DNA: TGTGCCAGCAGTGGGAGGACAGGCTACTCTGGAAACACCATATATTTT.

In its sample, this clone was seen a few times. The chain's CDR3 is CASSHGQGAAGNTIYF. Written as DNA, the CDR3 is TGTGCCAGCAGCCACGGACAGGGGGCTGCTGGAAACACCATATATTTT. The chain couples TRBV14 to TRBJ1-3, with TRBD1 matching 11 bases. Germline V gene data show CDR1 as SGHDN and CDR2 as FVKESK. This CDR3 region has 16 residues. V lost 3 bases and J lost 2; bases outside the gene matches: 3.

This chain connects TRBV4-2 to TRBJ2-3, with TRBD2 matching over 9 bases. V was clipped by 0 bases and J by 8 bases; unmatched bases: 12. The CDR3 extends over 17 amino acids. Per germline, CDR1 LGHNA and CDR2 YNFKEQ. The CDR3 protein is CASSQEVAAGGLSTQYF. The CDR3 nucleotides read TGTGCCAGCAGCCAAGAAGTTGCGGCGGGAGGGCTAAGTACGCAGTATTTT.

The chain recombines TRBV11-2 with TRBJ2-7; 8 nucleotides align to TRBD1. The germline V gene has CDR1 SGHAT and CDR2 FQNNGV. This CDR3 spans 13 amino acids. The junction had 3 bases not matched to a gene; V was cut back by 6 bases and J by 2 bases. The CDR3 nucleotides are TGTGCCAGCAGTACACAGGGGGCCTACGAGCAGTACTTC. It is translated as CASSTQGAYEQYF.

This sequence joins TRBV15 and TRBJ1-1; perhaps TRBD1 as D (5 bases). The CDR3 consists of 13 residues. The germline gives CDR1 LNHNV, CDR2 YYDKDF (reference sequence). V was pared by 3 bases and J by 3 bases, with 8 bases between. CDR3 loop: CATSSQGHTEAFF. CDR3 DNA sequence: TGTGCCACCAGCAGCCAGGGCCACACTGAAGCTTTCTTT.

CDR3 nucleotides: TGTGCCAGCAGTTCTGCAGGGACAGGGACCACTGAAGCTTTCTTT. This translates into CASSSAGTGTTEAFF. This chain joins TRBV28 and TRBJ1-1; 9 bases are a match to TRBD1. The CDR3 has 15 amino acids. V gave up 4 bases and J gave up 4 bases; unmatched junction bases: 7. CDR1 and CDR2 from the germline V gene are MDHEN and SYDVKM.

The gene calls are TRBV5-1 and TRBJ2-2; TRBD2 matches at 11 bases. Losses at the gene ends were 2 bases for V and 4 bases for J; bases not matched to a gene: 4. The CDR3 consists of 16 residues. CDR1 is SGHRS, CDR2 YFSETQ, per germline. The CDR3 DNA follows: TGCGCCAGCAGCTTCGTACTAGCGGGAGCCACCGGGGAGCTGTTTTTT. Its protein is CASSFVLAGATGELFF.

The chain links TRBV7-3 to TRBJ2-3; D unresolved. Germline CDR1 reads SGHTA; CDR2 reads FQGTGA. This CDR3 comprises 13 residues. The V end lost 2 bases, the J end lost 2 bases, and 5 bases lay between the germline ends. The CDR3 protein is CASSLSVTDTQYF. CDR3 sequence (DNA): TGTGCCAGCAGCTTATCAGTCACAGATACGCAGTATTTT.

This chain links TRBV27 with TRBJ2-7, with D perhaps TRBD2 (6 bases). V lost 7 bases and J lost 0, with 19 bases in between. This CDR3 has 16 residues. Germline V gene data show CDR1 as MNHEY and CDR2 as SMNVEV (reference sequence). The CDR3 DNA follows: TGTGCCAGCAACCTGGTTGGGGCGGGGCCCTCCTACGAGCAGTACTTC. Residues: CASNLVGAGPSYEQYF.

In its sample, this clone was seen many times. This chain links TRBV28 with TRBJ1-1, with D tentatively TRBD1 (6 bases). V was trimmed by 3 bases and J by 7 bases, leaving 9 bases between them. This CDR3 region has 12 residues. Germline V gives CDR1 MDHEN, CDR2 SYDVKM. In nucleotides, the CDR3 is TGTGCCAGCAGTTTTTGGGACAATGAAGCTTTCTTT. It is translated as CASSFWDNEAFF. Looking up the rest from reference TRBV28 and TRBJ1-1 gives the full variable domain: DVKVTQSSRYLVKRTGEKVFLECVQDMDHENMFWYRQDPGLGLRLIYFSYDVKMKEKGDIPEGYSVSREKKERFSLILESASTNQTSMYLCASSFWDNEAFFGQGTRLTVV.